This T cell receptor beta chain was identified in a study of blood T cell repertoires in COVID-19. The data were produced by immunoSEQ multiplex PCR, yet TCRdb's version contains in-frame clones alone and is incomplete. Of about 350,000 clones in the sample, roughly nine tenths were seen once. Patients at the Seattle site were enrolled during active infection and followed longitudinally. This CDR3 has 17 residues. CDR1 and CDR2 (germline): SGHRS, YFSETQ. With V trimmed by 0 bases and J by 6 bases, 13 bases remained unmatched. The V and J genes are TRBV5-1 and TRBJ2-3; TRBD2 agrees at 7 bases. This receptor was taken from a woman aged 55-70 years with COVID-19, enrolled during active disease. The sample comprised peripheral blood. The CDR3 DNA sequence: TGCGCCAGCAGCTTGGGGGCTAGCGGCCTAGAGGTGGATACGCAGTATTTT. It translates to CASSLGASGLEVDTQYF.